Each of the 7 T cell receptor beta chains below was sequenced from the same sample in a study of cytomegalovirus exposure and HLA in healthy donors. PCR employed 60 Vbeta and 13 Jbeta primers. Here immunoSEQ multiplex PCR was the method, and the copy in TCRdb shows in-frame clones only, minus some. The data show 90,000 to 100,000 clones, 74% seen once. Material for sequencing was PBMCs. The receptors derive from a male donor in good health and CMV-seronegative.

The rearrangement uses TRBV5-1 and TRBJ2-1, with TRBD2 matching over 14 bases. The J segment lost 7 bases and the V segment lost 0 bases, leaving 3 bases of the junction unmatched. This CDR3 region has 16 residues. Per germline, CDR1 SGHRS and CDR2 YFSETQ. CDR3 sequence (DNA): TGCGCCAGCAGCTTGGGCGGGACTAGCGGGAGTAATGAGCAGTTCTTC. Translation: CASSLGGTSGSNEQFF.

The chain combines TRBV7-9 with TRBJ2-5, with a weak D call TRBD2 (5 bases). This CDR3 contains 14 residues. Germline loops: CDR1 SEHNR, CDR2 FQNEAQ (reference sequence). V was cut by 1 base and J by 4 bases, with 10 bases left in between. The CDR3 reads CASSLERERETQYF. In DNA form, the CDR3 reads TGTGCCAGCAGCTTAGAACGGGAAAGAGAGACCCAGTACTTC.

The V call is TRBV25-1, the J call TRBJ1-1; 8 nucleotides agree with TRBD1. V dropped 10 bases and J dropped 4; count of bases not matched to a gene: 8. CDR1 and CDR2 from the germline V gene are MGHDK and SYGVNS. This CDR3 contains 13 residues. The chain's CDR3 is CATINTGGTEAFF. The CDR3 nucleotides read TGTGCCACCATAAACACAGGGGGCACTGAAGCTTTCTTT.

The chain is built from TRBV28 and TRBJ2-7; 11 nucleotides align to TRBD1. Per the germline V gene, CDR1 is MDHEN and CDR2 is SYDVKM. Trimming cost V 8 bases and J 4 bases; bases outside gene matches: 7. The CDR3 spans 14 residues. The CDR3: CASGQGASLYEQYF. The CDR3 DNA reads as TGTGCCAGCGGACAGGGGGCTAGTCTATACGAGCAGTACTTC.

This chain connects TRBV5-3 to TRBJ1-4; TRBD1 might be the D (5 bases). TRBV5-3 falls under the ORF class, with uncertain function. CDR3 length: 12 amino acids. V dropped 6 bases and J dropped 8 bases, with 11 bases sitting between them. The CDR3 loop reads CARIAAGEKLFF. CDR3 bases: TGTGCCAGAATTGCTGCAGGGGAAAAACTGTTTTTT.

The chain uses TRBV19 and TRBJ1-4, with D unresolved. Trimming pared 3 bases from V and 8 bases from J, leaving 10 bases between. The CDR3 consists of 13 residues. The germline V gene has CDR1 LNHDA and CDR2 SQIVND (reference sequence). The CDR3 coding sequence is TGTGCCAGTAGTATCTCGCAGTACGAAAAACTGTTTTTT. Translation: CASSISQYEKLFF.

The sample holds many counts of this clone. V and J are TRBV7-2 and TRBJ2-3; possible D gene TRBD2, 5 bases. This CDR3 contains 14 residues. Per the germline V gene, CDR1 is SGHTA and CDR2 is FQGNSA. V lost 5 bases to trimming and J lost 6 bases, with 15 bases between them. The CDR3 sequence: CASSMDSSRDTQYF. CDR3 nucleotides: TGTGCCAGCAGCATGGACTCCAGCAGGGATACGCAGTATTTT.